The sequence of this TCR beta chain was determined in a study of T-cell reconstitution after alpha-beta-depleted transplantation in children. CDR3 length: 14 residues. Trimming at V came to 8 bases and at J to 6 bases, leaving 10 bases not matched to a gene. In germline, CDR1 is SGHAT, CDR2 FQNNGV. This clonotype has ten or more counts. The authors prepared the TCRbeta library with unique molecular identifiers. Using its own MiXCR run on the PCR reads, TCRdb lists one record per CDR3 protein. The sample shows some 490,000 distinct CDR3 sequences, around 13% of them seen only once. V usage is TRBV11-2 and J usage is TRBJ2-1, with 7 nucleotides matching TRBD1. The sequence came from a human donor who donated a stem cell graft to a child with combined immunodeficiency. Sequencing used PBMCs from the stem cell graft donor, obtained from the stem cell graft. The CDR3 spells CASLKKTGPNEQFF. CDR3 in DNA: TGTGCCAGCCTTAAAAAGACAGGGCCCAATGAGCAGTTCTTC.